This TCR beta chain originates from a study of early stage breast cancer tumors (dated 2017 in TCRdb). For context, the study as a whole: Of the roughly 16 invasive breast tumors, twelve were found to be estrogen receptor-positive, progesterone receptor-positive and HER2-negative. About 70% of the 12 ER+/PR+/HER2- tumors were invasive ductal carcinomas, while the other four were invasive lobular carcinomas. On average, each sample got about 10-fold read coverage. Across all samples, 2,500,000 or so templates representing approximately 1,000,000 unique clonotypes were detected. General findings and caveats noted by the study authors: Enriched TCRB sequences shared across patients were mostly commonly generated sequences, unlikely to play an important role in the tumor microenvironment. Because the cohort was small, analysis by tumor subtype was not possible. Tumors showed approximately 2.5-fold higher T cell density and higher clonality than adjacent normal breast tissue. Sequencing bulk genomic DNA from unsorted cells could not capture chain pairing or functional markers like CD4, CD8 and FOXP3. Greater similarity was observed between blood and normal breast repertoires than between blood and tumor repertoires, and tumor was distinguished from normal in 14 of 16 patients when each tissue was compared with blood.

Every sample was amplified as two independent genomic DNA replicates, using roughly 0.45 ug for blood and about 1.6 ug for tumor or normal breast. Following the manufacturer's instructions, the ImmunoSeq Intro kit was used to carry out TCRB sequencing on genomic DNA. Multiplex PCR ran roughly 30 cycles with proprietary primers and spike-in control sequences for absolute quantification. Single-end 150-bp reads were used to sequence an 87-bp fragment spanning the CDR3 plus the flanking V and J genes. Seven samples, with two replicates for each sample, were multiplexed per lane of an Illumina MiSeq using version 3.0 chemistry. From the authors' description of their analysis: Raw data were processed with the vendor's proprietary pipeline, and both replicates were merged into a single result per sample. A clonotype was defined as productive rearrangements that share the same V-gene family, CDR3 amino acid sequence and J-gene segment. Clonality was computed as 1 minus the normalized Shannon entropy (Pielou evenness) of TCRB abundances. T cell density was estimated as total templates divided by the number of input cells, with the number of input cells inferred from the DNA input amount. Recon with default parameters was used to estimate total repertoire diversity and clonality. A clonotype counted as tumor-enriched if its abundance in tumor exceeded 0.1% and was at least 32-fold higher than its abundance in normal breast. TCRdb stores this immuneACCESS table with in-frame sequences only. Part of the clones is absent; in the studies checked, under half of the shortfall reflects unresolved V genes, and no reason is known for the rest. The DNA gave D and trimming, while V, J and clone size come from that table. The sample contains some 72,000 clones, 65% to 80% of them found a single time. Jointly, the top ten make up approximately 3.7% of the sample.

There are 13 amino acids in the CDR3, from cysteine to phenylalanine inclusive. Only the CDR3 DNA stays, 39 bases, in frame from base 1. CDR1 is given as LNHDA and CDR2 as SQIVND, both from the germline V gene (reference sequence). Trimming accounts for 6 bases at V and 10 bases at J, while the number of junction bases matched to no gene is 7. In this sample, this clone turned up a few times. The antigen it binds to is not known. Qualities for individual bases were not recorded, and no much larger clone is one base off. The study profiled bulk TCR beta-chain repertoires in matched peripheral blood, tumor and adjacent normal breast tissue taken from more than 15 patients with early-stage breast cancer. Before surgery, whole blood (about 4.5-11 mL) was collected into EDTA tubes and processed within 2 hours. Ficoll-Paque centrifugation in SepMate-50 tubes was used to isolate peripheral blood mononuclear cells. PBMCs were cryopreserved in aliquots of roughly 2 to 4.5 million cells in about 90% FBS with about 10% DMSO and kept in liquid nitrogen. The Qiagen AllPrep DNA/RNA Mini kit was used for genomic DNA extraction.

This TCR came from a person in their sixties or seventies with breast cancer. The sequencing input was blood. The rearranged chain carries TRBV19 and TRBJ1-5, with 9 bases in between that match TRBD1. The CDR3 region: CASRGTGHSPQHF. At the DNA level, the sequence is TGTGCCAGTAGGGGGACAGGGCACAGTCCCCAGCATTTT.